These T cell receptor beta chains were read from a single sample in a study of Ad26.COV2.S vaccination and SARS-CoV-2 variants. Profiling relied on immunoSEQ multiplex PCR, and the TCRdb table lists in-frame clones only, not all of them. The sample includes hundreds of thousands of clones, 88% seen only once; the top ten take 5.5% to 7%. The sequences come from peripheral blood, collected in a trial of Ad26.COV2.S vaccine versus placebo. Every receptor here comes from a person between 18 and 60 years old who received the Ad26.COV2.S COVID-19 vaccine or a placebo. CDR3s include the opening cysteine and the closing phenylalanine or tryptophan. Each record gives: clone size, D gene, CDR3 length, V gene, J gene, CDR3 DNA, CDR3 protein. The D gene is left open where the match is weak. The size entry is marked missing in some rows and otherwise reads once, few, many or a size class.

-	-	16	TRBV28	TRBJ2-3	TGTGCCAGCAGTTTACCCAAACGCTGGGGTACAGATACGCAGTATTTT	CASSLPKRWGTDTQYF
-	-	15	TRBV19	TRBJ1-4	TGTGCCAGTAGTATTGGGGGGTTGTTGGATGAAAAACTGTTTTTT	CASSIGGLLDEKLFF
-	TRBD1	16	TRBV28	TRBJ2-1	TGTGCCAGCAGTTTCGAGGGACAGGGTCTGTACAATGAGCAGTTCTTC	CASSFEGQGLYNEQFF
once	-	12	TRBV28	TRBJ1-2	TGTGCCAGCAAGGCCCTAAGCTATGGCTACACCTTC	CASKALSYGYTF
-	-	15	TRBV11-2	TRBJ1-3	TGTGCCAGCAGCTTCTCGGGGCCATCCGGAAACACCATATATTTT	CASSFSGPSGNTIYF
-	-	17	TRBV19	TRBJ1-5	TGTGCCAGTAGTACGACCTGGGGCGGTACAACCAATCAGCCCCAGCATTTT	CASSTTWGGTTNQPQHF
-	TRBD1	14	TRBV6-5	TRBJ1-1	TGTGCCAGCAGTTACAGGACAGGGGGGTCTGAAGCTTTCTTT	CASSYRTGGSEAFF
-	-	14	TRBV10-3	TRBJ1-2	TGTGCCATCAGTGAAGGCAGGTCAAACTATGGCTACACCTTC	CAISEGRSNYGYTF
-	TRBD1	17	TRBV7-3	TRBJ1-2	TGTGCCAGCAGCGGCCGTTCTCGGGGACAGGGGTCCTATGGCTACACCTTC	CASSGRSRGQGSYGYTF
-	-	13	TRBV5-1	TRBJ1-1	TGCGCCAGCAGCTTAAAACAGGGCACTGAAGCTTTCTTT	CASSLKQGTEAFF
-	TRBD1	16	TRBV7-3	TRBJ2-1	TGTGCCAGCAGCCCGTTTGGACAGGGTACCTACAATGAGCAGTTCTTC	CASSPFGQGTYNEQFF
-	TRBD2	17	TRBV10-3	TRBJ2-1	TGTGCCATCAGTGAGTCGGGAAGCGGGGTGTCCTACAATGAGCAGTTCTTC	CAISESGSGVSYNEQFF
once	TRBD2	15	TRBV5-1	TRBJ2-1	TGCGCCAGCACGGATAGCGGGAGCTCCTACAATGAGCAGTTCTTC	CASTDSGSSYNEQFF
-	TRBD1	19	TRBV28	TRBJ2-7	TGTGCCAGCAGTTTATCCCCCCACCAAGAACAGGGGGCGCTGGACGAGCAGTACTTC	CASSLSPHQEQGALDEQYF
-	-	14	TRBV7-9	TRBJ2-2	TGTGCCAGCACTGAGGACATGAACACCGGGGAGCTGTTTTTT	CASTEDMNTGELFF
once	-	14	TRBV28	TRBJ1-3	TGTGCCAGCAGTTCAGGGTTTTCTGGAAACACCATATATTTT	CASSSGFSGNTIYF
-	-	13	TRBV29-1	TRBJ1-1	TGCAGCGTTAGTAGAGGTGGAGGTACTGAAGCTTTCTTT	CSVSRGGGTEAFF
-	TRBD1	15	TRBV11-2	TRBJ1-2	TGTGCCAGCAGCTCCCTGACAGGGTGGCTGAATGGCTACACCTTC	CASSSLTGWLNGYTF
-	-	15	TRBV7-9	TRBJ1-4	TGTGCCAGCAGCTTAGCTCGGGGGCTGGGTGAAAAACTGTTTTTT	CASSLARGLGEKLFF
-	-	15	TRBV4-3	TRBJ2-1	TGCGCCAGCAGCCACGATACTGGGGGGGCCGCTGAGCAGTTCTTC	CASSHDTGGAAEQFF
-	TRBD2	13	TRBV20-1	TRBJ2-7	TGCAGTGCTAGTCGGCTAGCGGAGTACGAGCAGTACTTC	CSASRLAEYEQYF
-	TRBD2	16	TRBV9	TRBJ2-3	TGTGCCAGCAGCGTAGGCGGGAGGGCGCTCGGGGATACGCAGTATTTT	CASSVGGRALGDTQYF